The sequence of this T cell receptor beta chain was determined in a study of metastatic and nonmetastatic thyroid tumors. Overall study: Malignant and benign thyroid patients had repertoires compared in peripheral blood and tumor or nodule tissue. Notes on the study in general: Significantly greater TCR beta diversity was reportedly found in malignant thyroid tumors than in benign nodules (in blood and tumor).

This clone was recorded at least ten times. Its antigen is currently unknown. The V and J ends lost 1 base and 5 bases respectively, with 8 bases between them. The CDR3 is made up of 13 amino acids. Not a single patient had been given any form of treatment at any point before undergoing thyroid surgery. TCRdb re-called the PCR reads via MiXCR. The table shows 15,000 to 20,000 clones, with about 20% occurring only once. The rearrangement links TRBV12-3 or TRBV12-4 to TRBJ1-1; D unresolved. The origin of this receptor is a female donor with papillary thyroid cancer or a benign thyroid nodule (not recorded which). Some clones in this sample may be carry-over from other donors' samples. Sequencing used adjacent normal tissue. The CDR3 loop reads CASSLDEGTEAFF. The DNA for the CDR3 is TGTGCCAGCAGTTTAGATGAGGGTACTGAAGCTTTCTTT.